What follows are 10 T cell receptor beta chains derived from one specimen sequenced in a study of blood T cell repertoires in COVID-19. Sequenced by immunoSEQ multiplex PCR; TCRdb stores in-frame clones only, minus some. This sample yields approximately 200,000 clones, of which around 87% are seen a single time; 2% to 2.5% belongs to the top ten. The specimen sequenced was PBMCs or T cells enriched from blood (not recorded which). Every receptor here comes from a woman aged 30 to 39 who had recovered from COVID-19.

This clone is a singleton in its sample. At one of its ends the junction is not consistent with the germline gene, which may arise from a read error. This chain connects TRBV7-2 to TRBJ1-6; 8 positions match TRBD1. CDR3 length equals 16 residues. Germline V gene data show CDR1 as SGHTA and CDR2 as FQGNSA. The chain's CDR3 is CASSAQGASFNSPLHF. CDR3 bases: TGTGCCAGCAGCGCCCAGGGGGCCTCCTTTAATTCACCCCTCCACTTT.

V usage is TRBV3-1 (or the pseudogene TRBV3-2) and J usage is TRBJ2-4, with 9 nucleotides matching TRBD1. Per germline, CDR1 LGHDT and CDR2 YNNKEL (reference sequence). CDR3 length equals 15 residues. V lost 3 bases, J lost 8 bases, and 8 bases stayed unmatched. The CDR3 nucleotides are TGTGCCAGCAGCCACCCGGGACAGGGATCGCACATTCAGTACTTC. Its protein product is CASSHPGQGSHIQYF.

CDR3 residues: CASSQDRRYGYTF. CDR3 coding DNA: TGCGCCAGCAGCCAAGACAGGCGCTATGGCTACACCTTC. The chain employs TRBV4-1 and TRBJ1-2, with D unresolved. The CDR3 runs to 13 residues. The V end was cut by 0 bases, the J end by 4 bases, with 6 bases between. Germline CDR1 and CDR2: MGHRA and YSYEKL.

The V and J genes are TRBV6-1 and TRBJ2-3, with a possible D match to TRBD2 (6 bases). Germline CDR1 and CDR2: MNHNS and SASEGT. Trimming pared 3 bases from V and 4 bases from J, leaving 14 bases between. The CDR3 runs 15 residues. The CDR3 region is CASSEAGGLADTQYF. CDR3 bases: TGTGCCAGCAGTGAGGCCGGGGGACTCGCAGATACGCAGTATTTT.

The chain links TRBV9 to TRBJ2-3; 7 bases are a match to TRBD1. CDR1 and CDR2 from the germline V gene are SGDLS and YYNGEE. This CDR3 contains 14 residues. J gave up 2 bases and V 4 bases, and 4 bases lay outside the gene matches. CDR3: CASSRQGYTDTQYF. The CDR3, as DNA: TGTGCCAGCAGCCGACAGGGTTACACAGATACGCAGTATTTT.

The chain has TRBV4-1 and TRBJ1-2; 7 bases fit TRBD1. V shed 2 bases and J 2 bases; nucleotides not matched to a gene: 5. The germline gives CDR1 MGHRA, CDR2 YSYEKL. CDR3 size: 15 residues. This CDR3 is CASSQPETGNYGYTF. The CDR3 DNA is TGCGCCAGCAGCCAACCAGAGACAGGGAACTATGGCTACACCTTC.

The chain combines TRBV11-1 with TRBJ2-2; 8 bases are a match to TRBD2. There are 15 residues in the CDR3. From germline, CDR1 is SGHAT and CDR2 FQDESV (reference sequence). V was pared by 5 bases and J by 4 bases, with 6 bases of the junction left unmatched. The CDR3 reads CASSLSGRGTGELFF. The CDR3 nucleotides are TGTGCCAGCAGCCTGTCCGGGAGGGGCACCGGGGAGCTGTTTTTT.

The gene calls are TRBV7-2 and TRBJ2-5, with 10 nucleotides matching TRBD2. Germline CDR1 is SGHTA and CDR2 is FQGNSA. Trimming cost V 5 bases and J 7 bases; bases outside gene matches: 13. This CDR3 is built from 16 residues. The CDR3 reads CASSLELAGRDGTQYF. The CDR3 nucleotides are TGTGCCAGCAGCCTCGAACTAGCGGGGAGGGACGGGACCCAGTACTTC.

The chain couples TRBV6-4 to TRBJ1-2, with D unclear. From germline, CDR1 is MRHNA and CDR2 SNTAGT. Trimming left V 10 bases short and J 0 bases short, with 24 bases between. This CDR3 contains 17 residues. As DNA, the CDR3 is TGTGCCAAGCATAAATCGAGGGCAGCCCAAGCTAACTATGGCTACACCTTC. Its translation: CAKHKSRAAQANYGYTF.

The chain couples TRBV5-1 to TRBJ2-7, with D possibly being TRBD1 (6 bases). This CDR3 is 16 amino acids long. Germline assignment: CDR1 SGHRS and CDR2 YFSETQ. With 4 bases removed from V and 5 bases from J, the gap between germline ends came to 22 bases. The CDR3 region is CASSRRPGAAVDEQYF. CDR3 nucleotides: TGCGCCAGCAGCAGAAGGCCAGGGGCGGCCGTGGACGAGCAGTACTTC.